Below, 23 T cell receptor beta chains from the same sample are listed, as sequenced in a study of cytomegalovirus exposure and HLA in healthy donors. 13 Jbeta primers and 60 Vbeta primers were used for the PCR. Sequencing used immunoSEQ multiplex PCR; TCRdb keeps in-frame clones, though not all of them. The table shows over 150,000 clones, with roughly four fifths occurring only once. The material sequenced was PBMCs. These receptors were obtained from a man between 45 and 60 years old in good health and CMV-seronegative.

The chain's CDR3 is CASSPLKGEADTQYF. The CDR3, as DNA: TGTGCCAGCTCACCACTTAAAGGGGAGGCAGATACGCAGTATTTT. The chain employs TRBV18 and TRBJ2-3, with D possibly matching TRBD2 (6 bases). This CDR3 contains 15 residues. Germline CDR1 is KGHSH and CDR2 is LQKENI. V gave up 1 base and J gave up 4 bases, with 12 bases separating them.

Regarding this clone: Compared with germline, one end of the junction differs, possibly owing to a read error. This sequence joins TRBV14 and TRBJ2-1, with a possible D match to TRBD2 (5 bases). Germline CDR1 SGHDN, CDR2 FVKESK. The CDR3 consists of 16 residues. The CDR3 protein is CAGSTNPFYEGNEQFF. The CDR3 DNA follows: TGTGCCGGCAGCACGAACCCCTTTTACGAGGGCAATGAGCAGTTCTTC.

In regard to this clone: Germline is not matched at one junction end, which may reflect a read error. The chain carries TRBV6-1 and TRBJ1-6; 10 nucleotides align to TRBD1. Germline CDR1 MNHNS, CDR2 SASEGT. This CDR3 has 14 amino acids. CDR3 bases: TGTGCCAGCAGCGAAGGGACAGGGGATTCACCCCTCCACTTT. This codes for CASSEGTGDSPLHF.

The genes are TRBV23-1 and TRBJ2-1, with 8 bases lining up with TRBD1. TRBV23-1 counts as an open reading frame of uncertain function. Trimming at V came to 4 bases and at J to 5 bases, leaving 7 bases not matched to a gene. The CDR3 sequence is 15 residues long. CDR3 loop: CASSRKTGAHNEQFF. Written as DNA, the CDR3 is TGCGCCAGCAGTCGAAAGACAGGGGCCCACAATGAGCAGTTCTTC.

V and J are TRBV5-1 and TRBJ2-3, with 14 bases fitting TRBD2. The CDR3 sequence is 17 residues long. Germline lookup yields CDR1 SGHRS and CDR2 YFSETQ. Trimming took 0 bases from V and 5 from J; bases not matched to a gene: 5. CDR3 sequence: CASSLGATSGRGDTQYF. CDR3 nucleotides: TGCGCCAGCAGCTTGGGAGCGACTAGCGGGAGGGGAGATACGCAGTATTTT.

This chain joins TRBV7-9 and TRBJ1-5, with a tentative D call TRBD1 (6 bases). Germline V lookup: CDR1 SEHNR, CDR2 FQNEAQ (reference sequence). CDR3 length: 16 residues. Trimming shortened V by 7 bases and J by 2 bases, and 18 bases separated the two germline ends. The CDR3 spells CASKRTSSGGNQPQHF. In DNA, the CDR3 is TGTGCCAGCAAGAGGACCAGTTCAGGGGGCAATCAGCCCCAGCATTTT.

This chain links TRBV6-6 with TRBJ2-2; D is unresolved. Looked up from germline, CDR1 is MNHNY and CDR2 is SVGAGI (reference sequence). V gave up 7 bases and J gave up 0 bases, with 9 bases separating them. This CDR3 is 14 amino acids long. The CDR3 DNA is TGTGCCAGCACCTCCCAGGCGAACACCGGGGAGCTGTTTTTT. Protein sequence: CASTSQANTGELFF.

The genes are TRBV5-5 and TRBJ2-5; 7 bases fit TRBD1. The J call may be incorrect, as the DNA end agrees better with TRBJ2-7. This CDR3 spans 15 amino acids. The V gene's germline CDR1 is SGHKS and CDR2 YYEKEE (reference sequence). The CDR3 spells CASSSQTGWINEQYF. DNA for the CDR3: TGTGCCAGCAGCTCACAGACAGGGTGGATCAACGAGCAGTACTTC.

The chain has TRBV11-2 and TRBJ2-3, with D possibly TRBD1 on 5 matching bases. The V gene's germline CDR1 is SGHAT and CDR2 FQNNGV. Trimming pared 4 bases from V and 3 bases from J, leaving 8 bases between. This CDR3 has 13 amino acids. The CDR3 DNA is TGTGCCAGCAGCTCAGGGCTTACAGATACGCAGTATTTT. Its translation: CASSSGLTDTQYF.

The chain links TRBV6-1 to TRBJ1-2; maybe TRBD1 (5 bases). CDR1 and CDR2 (germline): MNHNS, SASEGT. V shed 2 bases and J shed 11 bases, with 15 bases lying between them. The CDR3 length is 13 residues. DNA for the CDR3: TGTGCCAGCAGTGAAAATCCATACACAGGATACACCTTC. It yields the protein CASSENPYTGYTF.

This chain links TRBV6-4 with TRBJ2-5; 13 positions match TRBD2. The DNA end favors TRBJ2-7, so the J call may be wrong. Germline V lookup: CDR1 MRHNA, CDR2 SNTAGT. The CDR3 extends over 16 amino acids. In nucleotides, the CDR3 is TGTGCCAGCAGTGACCCTAGGACTAGCGGGAGCCACGAGCAGTACTTC. Its protein product is CASSDPRTSGSHEQYF.

The V and J genes are TRBV23-1 and TRBJ1-2, with D maybe TRBD1 (6 bases). TRBV23-1 is marked as an open reading frame, function uncertain. The V end was cut by 3 bases, the J end by 4 bases, with 15 bases between. The CDR3 loop spans 15 amino acids. In DNA form, the CDR3 reads TGCGCCAGCAGTCACCCAGGGGTACCGCCCTATGGCTACACCTTC. Its protein product is CASSHPGVPPYGYTF.

The V call is TRBV6-6, the J call TRBJ1-1; D gene unclear. V was trimmed by 2 bases and J by 4 bases, leaving 14 bases between them. The germline V gene has CDR1 MNHNY and CDR2 SVGAGI (reference sequence). This CDR3 has 15 amino acids. CDR3 residues: CASSYVRKRGTEAFF. The CDR3 DNA is TGTGCCAGCAGTTACGTTCGGAAAAGAGGCACTGAAGCTTTCTTT.

This chain joins TRBV2 and TRBJ2-7; 9 bases fit TRBD2. CDR1 SNHLY and CDR2 FYNNEI come from the germline V gene. The CDR3 spans 12 residues. The J segment lost 9 bases and the V segment lost 5 bases, leaving 5 bases of the junction unmatched. The CDR3 DNA sequence: TGTGCCAGCAGTATTAGCGGGAGTGTGCAGTACTTC. This encodes CASSISGSVQYF.

The V call is TRBV25-1, the J call TRBJ2-7, with 8 bases lining up with TRBD1. Germline assignment: CDR1 MGHDK and CDR2 SYGVNS. CDR3 length equals 16 residues. Trimming at V came to 5 bases and at J to 2 bases, leaving 11 bases not matched to a gene. As DNA, the CDR3 is TGTGCCAGCAGTCAGGCGGGACAGGCCGTTACCTACGAGCAGTACTTC. It codes for CASSQAGQAVTYEQYF.

The chain couples TRBV4-1 to TRBJ1-2, with TRBD1 as a possible D gene (6 bases). Per germline, CDR1 MGHRA and CDR2 YSYEKL. Between the trimmed V and J ends, which lost 2 bases and 2 bases, there was a span of 15 bases. The CDR3 loop spans 16 amino acids. CDR3 sequence reads: CASSQPFRGANYGYTF. The CDR3 DNA is TGCGCCAGCAGCCAACCTTTTCGGGGGGCGAACTATGGCTACACCTTC.

The chain carries TRBV6-1 and TRBJ2-2; the match to TRBD1 covers 8 bases. Germline CDR1 and CDR2: MNHNS and SASEGT. The CDR3 is 16 residues long. V shed 2 bases, J shed 2 bases, and the junction held 4 bases outside the gene matches. The CDR3 DNA sequence: TGTGCCAGCAGTGAACAGGGGGCCATAAACACCGGGGAGCTGTTTTTT. This encodes CASSEQGAINTGELFF.

V usage is TRBV7-2 and J usage is TRBJ2-1, with 10 positions matching TRBD2. The CDR3 is 15 residues long. Trimming cost V 7 bases and J 4 bases; bases outside gene matches: 7. The germline V gene encodes CDR1 SGHTA and CDR2 FQGNSA. CDR3 loop: CASTFWTSGYNEQFF. The CDR3 DNA follows: TGTGCCAGCACCTTCTGGACTAGCGGATACAATGAGCAGTTCTTC.

Concerning this clone: Just one base apart from a much larger clone, this may be a read error. The gene calls are TRBV6-5 and TRBJ2-2; D perhaps matches TRBD2 (5 bases). The CDR3 covers 14 residues. Trimming removed 2 bases from V and 3 bases from J, with 7 bases in between. The V gene's germline CDR1 is MNHEY and CDR2 SVGAGI. The CDR3 DNA reads as TGTGCCAGCAGTTACACCGGGGACACCGGGGAGCTGTTTTTT. As protein: CASSYTGDTGELFF.

The rearrangement links TRBV11-2 to TRBJ1-5, with D possibly TRBD1 on 5 matching bases. CDR3 length: 15 residues. V lost 0 bases, J lost 10 bases, and 16 bases lay in between. Germline V gene sequence: CDR1 SGHAT, CDR2 FQNNGV. CDR3 loop: CASSLEGGRWEPQHF. Written as DNA, the CDR3 is TGTGCCAGCAGCTTAGAGGGGGGGAGGTGGGAACCCCAGCATTTT.

The rearrangement joins TRBV6-5 to TRBJ1-2; D may be TRBD1 (5 bases). Germline-derived CDR1 and CDR2 are MNHEY and SVGAGI. The ends were cut back, 5 bases at V and 8 bases at J, with 15 bases in the middle. The CDR3 spans 13 residues. The CDR3 coding sequence is TGTGCCAGCAGTCAAGGGGCCTTCGGCGGCTACACCTTC. Translating gives CASSQGAFGGYTF.

As to this clone: A junction end diverges from the germline sequence, so it may reflect a read error. Within the sample, other DNA sequences also encode this same CDR3. CDR3 sequence: CASSLRTDRVNEKLFF. The CDR3 nucleotides are TGTGCTAGCAGCCTGCGGACAGACCGGGTTAATGAAAAACTGTTTTTT. The V and J genes are TRBV5-4 and TRBJ1-4; D may be TRBD1 (6 bases). CDR1 is SGHNT, CDR2 YYREEE, per germline (reference sequence). The CDR3 has 16 amino acids.

The rearrangement joins TRBV6-1 to TRBJ2-3; a weak D match, TRBD2 (6 bases). V was clipped by 1 base and J by 0 bases, with 14 bases between them. The germline CDR1 and CDR2 sequences are MNHNS and SASEGT. This CDR3 has 17 residues. CDR3 amino acids: CASSEVTRGPSTDTQYF. The CDR3 bases are TGTGCCAGCAGTGAAGTAACGCGGGGCCCTAGCACAGATACGCAGTATTTT.